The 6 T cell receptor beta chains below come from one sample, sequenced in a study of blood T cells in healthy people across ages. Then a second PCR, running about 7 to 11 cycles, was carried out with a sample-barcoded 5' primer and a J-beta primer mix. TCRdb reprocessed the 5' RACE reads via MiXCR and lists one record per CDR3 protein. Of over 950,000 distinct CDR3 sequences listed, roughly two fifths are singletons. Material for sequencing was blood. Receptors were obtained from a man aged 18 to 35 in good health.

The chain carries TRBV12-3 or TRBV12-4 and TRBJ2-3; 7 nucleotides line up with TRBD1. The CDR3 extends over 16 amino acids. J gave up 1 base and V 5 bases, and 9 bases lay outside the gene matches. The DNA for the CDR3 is TGTGCCAGCAGTGAGTACAGGGGCATTGGCACAGATACGCAGTATTTT. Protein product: CASSEYRGIGTDTQYF.

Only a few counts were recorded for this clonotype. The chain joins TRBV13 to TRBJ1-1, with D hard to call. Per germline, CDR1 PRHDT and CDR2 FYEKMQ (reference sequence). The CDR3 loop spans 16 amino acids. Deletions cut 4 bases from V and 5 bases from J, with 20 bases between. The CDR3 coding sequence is TGTGCCAGCAGCTCATCGGCCTGGGGAGTAGAGACTGAAGCTTTCTTT. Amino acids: CASSSSAWGVETEAFF. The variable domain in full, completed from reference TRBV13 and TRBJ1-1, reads AAGVIQSPRHLIKEKRETATLKCYPIPRHDTVYWYQQGPGQDPQFLISFYEKMQSDKGSIPDRFSAQQFSDYHSELNMSSLELGDSALYFCASSSSAWGVETEAFFGQGTRLTVV.

The CDR3 protein is CASSLSGTGTQPQHF. The CDR3 DNA follows: TGTGCCAGCAGTTTATCGGGGACAGGGACTCAGCCCCAGCATTTT. The chain recombines TRBV12-3 or TRBV12-4 with TRBJ1-5; 9 nucleotides line up with TRBD1. CDR3 length: 15 amino acids. V was pared by 2 bases and J by 6 bases, with 5 bases of the junction left unmatched.

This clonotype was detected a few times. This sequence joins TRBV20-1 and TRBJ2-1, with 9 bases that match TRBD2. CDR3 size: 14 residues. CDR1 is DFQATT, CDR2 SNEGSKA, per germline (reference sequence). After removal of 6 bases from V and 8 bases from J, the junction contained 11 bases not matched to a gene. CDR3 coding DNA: TGCAGTGCCCGGGTGGGACTAGCAGGGGATGAGCAGTTCTTC. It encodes CSARVGLAGDEQFF.

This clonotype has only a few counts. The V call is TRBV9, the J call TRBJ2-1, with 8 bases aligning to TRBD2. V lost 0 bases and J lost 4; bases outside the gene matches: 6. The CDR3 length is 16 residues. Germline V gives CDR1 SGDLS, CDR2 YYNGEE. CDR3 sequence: CASSVAGGSIYNEQFF. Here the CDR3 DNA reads TGTGCCAGCAGCGTAGCGGGGGGGAGTATTTACAATGAGCAGTTCTTC.

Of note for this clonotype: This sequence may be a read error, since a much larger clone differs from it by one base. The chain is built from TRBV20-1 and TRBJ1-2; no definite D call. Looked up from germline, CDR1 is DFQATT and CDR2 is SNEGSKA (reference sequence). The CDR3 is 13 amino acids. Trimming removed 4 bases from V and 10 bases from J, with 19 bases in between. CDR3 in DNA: TGCAGTGCTACGCCGGGATCTACCGATGACTACACCTTC. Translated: CSATPGSTDDYTF.